A selection of T cell receptor beta chains follows, all from one sample in a study of blood T cell repertoires in COVID-19. Here immunoSEQ multiplex PCR was the method, and the copy in TCRdb shows in-frame clones only, minus some. The top ten hold 10% of the sample, which has about 150,000 clones, over 70% seen once. Sequenced material: peripheral blood. These TCRs come from a man in his 60s with active or convalescent COVID-19. Each CDR3 is given with its conserved first and last residue. The D gene is left open where the match is weak. Clone size, where shown, is once, few, many, or a class for clones that have expanded.

>TRBJ2-2|.|TRBV7-7|TRBD2
TGTGCTAGCAGCCAAAGCCTAGCGGGACCGAACACCGGGGAGCTGTTTTTT
CASSQSLAGPNTGELFF
>TRBJ1-5|.|TRBV29-1|TRBD1
TGCAGCGCTGGAGGGACAGGGGGAAGTCAGCCCCAGCATTTT
CSAGGTGGSQPQHF
>TRBJ1-2|once|TRBV7-9|.
TGTGCCAGCTTCTCCGCGACCGGGCGGGGTGGCTACACCTTC
CASFSATGRGGYTF
>TRBJ2-2|.|TRBV28|.
TGTGCCAGCAGTGCCTCCAGGGGCTACGGGGAGCTGTTTTTT
CASSASRGYGELFF
>TRBJ2-7|.|TRBV19|TRBD1
TGTGCCAGTAGTACAACGACAGGGGCGAAATCCTTAACCTACGAGCAGTACTTC
CASSTTTGAKSLTYEQYF
>TRBJ2-5|once|TRBV15|TRBD2
TGTGCCACCAGCTCCCGGGGGGGGTCCCAAGAGACCCAGTACTTC
CATSSRGGSQETQYF
>TRBJ1-5|.|TRBV12-3/TRBV12-4|.
TGTGCCAGCAGTTTGGAGAGGCAGCCCCAGCATTTT
CASSLERQPQHF
>TRBJ1-4|.|TRBV2|.
TGTGCCAGCAGTGAAACGGGGGCAACTAATGAAAAACTGTTTTTT
CASSETGATNEKLFF
>TRBJ1-3|.|TRBV28|.
TGTGCCAGCAGGGGGGTGCGGGGGAGCGTCTCTGGAAACACCATATATTTT
CASRGVRGSVSGNTIYF
>TRBJ2-2|.|TRBV4-1|TRBD2
TGCGCCAGCAGCCAAGAGAGGACTAGCTGGGTGAACACCGGGGAGCTGTTTTTT
CASSQERTSWVNTGELFF
>TRBJ1-1|.|TRBV7-2|.
TGTGCCAGCAGCCAGATGAACACTGAAGCTTTCTTT
CASSQMNTEAFF
>TRBJ2-7|.|TRBV20-1|.
TGCAGTGCTAGACGAGCCTACGAGCAGTACTTC
CSARRAYEQYF
>TRBJ1-1|once|TRBV14|.
TGTGCCAGCACGGCCCACGGGGGGCGGGTGACTGAAGCTTTCTTT
CASTAHGGRVTEAFF
>TRBJ2-2|.|TRBV19|TRBD1
TGTGCCAGTAGTATAAGACAGGGGGCGTACACCGGGGAGCTGTTTTTT
CASSIRQGAYTGELFF
>TRBJ2-3|.|TRBV15|.
TGTGCCACCAGCAGAGATACTAGCTATTATACGCAGTATTTT
CATSRDTSYYTQYF
>TRBJ2-7|.|TRBV5-4|TRBD2
TGTGCCAGCAGCCGGGGGGGAGTGACTCTCCACGAGCAGTACTTC
CASSRGGVTLHEQYF
>TRBJ2-2|.|TRBV11-1|TRBD2
TGTGCCAGCAGCTTGGGGACTAGCGGAAACACCGGGGAGCTGTTTTTT
CASSLGTSGNTGELFF
>TRBJ2-3|.|TRBV28|.
TGTGCCAGCGGACCCGCCGGGGTAAGGAGGGATACGCAGTATTTT
CASGPAGVRRDTQYF
>TRBJ2-2|.|TRBV5-1|TRBD1
TGCGCCAGCAGCTTGGGACAGGGCACCGGGGAGCTGTTTTTT
CASSLGQGTGELFF
>TRBJ1-4|.|TRBV6-1|.
TGTGCCAGCAGTGAAACGGAGAGTGCAACTAATGAAAAACTGTTTTTT
CASSETESATNEKLFF
>TRBJ2-3|.|TRBV28|TRBD2
TGTGCCAGCAGTTCAAACCTAGCGGAATTAACCACAGATACGCAGTATTTT
CASSSNLAELTTDTQYF
>TRBJ2-1|.|TRBV4-2|TRBD1
TGTGCCAGCAGCCGTTCACGATTGGGACAGGGGAATAATGAGCAGTTCTTC
CASSRSRLGQGNNEQFF
>TRBJ2-1|.|TRBV19|TRBD1
TGTGCCAGTGCATTGGGACAGGGGCGAAATGAGCAGTTCTTC
CASALGQGRNEQFF
>TRBJ1-2|.|TRBV18|TRBD1
TGTGCCAGCTCACCCGGGACAGGGACCTATGGCTACACCTTC
CASSPGTGTYGYTF
>TRBJ1-2|once|TRBV25-1|TRBD1
TGTGCCAGCAGATCTAACGACAGGGCCAACTATGGCTACACCTTC
CASRSNDRANYGYTF
>TRBJ1-5|.|TRBV6-6|TRBD1
TGTGCCAGCAGTCCCCGGACAGGCCATTCATTTAGCAATCAGCCCCAGCATTTT
CASSPRTGHSFSNQPQHF
>TRBJ1-1|.|TRBV6-2/TRBV6-3|.
TGTGCCAGCAGCCCCCAGAGGAGGACTGAAGCTTTCTTT
CASSPQRRTEAFF
>TRBJ1-4|.|TRBV29-1|TRBD1
TGCAGCGTCGCCGGGACAGGGATAAAAAAACTGTTTTTT
CSVAGTGIKKLFF
>TRBJ1-5|.|TRBV12-3/TRBV12-4|TRBD1
TGTGCCAGCGCTGGACAGGACAATCAGCCCCAGCATTTT
CASAGQDNQPQHF
>TRBJ2-7|.|TRBV18|.
TGTGCCAGCTCACAGGAGGGCAACTACGAGCAGTACTTC
CASSQEGNYEQYF
>TRBJ2-7|.|TRBV2|TRBD2
TGTGCCAGCACCCTAGCGGTCTCCTACGAGCAGTACTTC
CASTLAVSYEQYF
>TRBJ1-1|.|TRBV18|.
TGTGCCAGCTCACCATCGAGGACAGCGAACACTGAAGCTTTCTTT
CASSPSRTANTEAFF
>TRBJ1-2|.|TRBV7-3|TRBD1
TGTGCCAGCAGCGCCCAGGGGGCTCCGAACTACACCTTC
CASSAQGAPNYTF
>TRBJ2-5|.|TRBV6-5|TRBD2
TGTGCCAGCACGGGGGGGTTCCAAGAGACCCAGTACTTC
CASTGGFQETQYF
>TRBJ2-7|.|TRBV12-3/TRBV12-4|TRBD1
TGTGCCAGCAGTCCGGACAGGGCCGAGCAGTACTTC
CASSPDRAEQYF
>TRBJ1-2|.|TRBV25-1|.
TGTGCCAGCAGTGACGCAGGGATGAATTCTGGCTACACCTTC
CASSDAGMNSGYTF
>TRBJ2-1|once|TRBV3-1/TRBV3-2|.
TGTGCCAGTCCCCCCGGGGGTCCTAAGACCTACAATGAGCAGTTCTTC
CASPPGGPKTYNEQFF
>TRBJ2-1|once|TRBV6-5|TRBD1
TGTGCCAGCAGAGACAGGGGGAACAGTTACAATGAGCAGTTCTTC
CASRDRGNSYNEQFF
>TRBJ2-3|.|TRBV24-1|TRBD2
TGTGCCACCAGTGACGCGGGAGTAGGCCCAGATACGCAGTATTTT
CATSDAGVGPDTQYF
>TRBJ1-2|.|TRBV19|.
TGTGCCACCCTGCCCGGGGTTAACTATGGCTACACCTTC
CATLPGVNYGYTF
>TRBJ2-4|.|TRBV28|TRBD2
TGTGCCAGCAGTCCCCTGGTTAATAGCGGGAGGGCCAAAAACATTCAGTACTTC
CASSPLVNSGRAKNIQYF
>TRBJ1-2|.|TRBV28|TRBD1
TGTGCCAGCAGAGGGACAGGGAGGGCCTATGGCTACACCTTC
CASRGTGRAYGYTF
>TRBJ1-5|.|TRBV6-2/TRBV6-3|.
TGTGCCAGCAGTAAAGCTCGGGGTCAGCCCCAGCATTTT
CASSKARGQPQHF
>TRBJ2-1|.|TRBV28|TRBD1
TGTGCCAGCAGCTGGGTGGACAGGGGGACCTACAATGAGCAGTTCTTC
CASSWVDRGTYNEQFF
>TRBJ2-5|.|TRBV28|.
TGTGCCAGCAGTTTGCAGGGGAAGGGAGAGACCCAGTACTTC
CASSLQGKGETQYF
>TRBJ2-6|.|TRBV6-5|.
TGTGCCAGCAGCTTAGACAGCTCTGGGGCCAACGTCCTGACTTTC
CASSLDSSGANVLTF
>TRBJ2-1|.|TRBV23-1|.
TGCGCCAGCAGTCAATCGAGTGGCAGGGGCTCTGAGCAGTTCTTC
CASSQSSGRGSEQFF
>TRBJ1-1|.|TRBV28|.
TGTGCCAGCAGTTTCGATCCCCCCGGAGGGAACACTGAAGCTTTCTTT
CASSFDPPGGNTEAFF
>TRBJ2-2|.|TRBV20-1|TRBD2
TGCAGTGCTAGTATACTAGCGTCAGGAACCGGGGAGCTGTTTTTT
CSASILASGTGELFF
>TRBJ2-7|.|TRBV5-4|.
TGTGCCAGCAGCCAAACAGTGGGCGAGCAGTACTTC
CASSQTVGEQYF
>TRBJ2-2|.|TRBV28|TRBD2
TGTGCCGCCAGCACCCCCTCGGGAGGTAACACCGGGGAGCTGTTTTTT
CAASTPSGGNTGELFF
>TRBJ1-4|.|TRBV19|TRBD1
TGTGCCAGTAGTGCGGGACAGGGGTCCTTAAATGAAAAACTGTTTTTT
CASSAGQGSLNEKLFF
>TRBJ1-4|.|TRBV6-1|.
TGTGCCAGCAGTGAGCGGACGGGCGGGAAACTGTTTTTT
CASSERTGGKLFF
>TRBJ2-7|.|TRBV28|TRBD2
TGTGCCAGCAGTCCAGGGACTAGCGGGAGTAGGGAGCAGTACTTC
CASSPGTSGSREQYF